This T cell receptor beta chain originates from a study of blood T cell repertoires in COVID-19. The V gene's germline CDR1 is MNHEY and CDR2 SVGAGI. The length of the CDR3 is 16 residues. The method was immunoSEQ multiplex PCR; TCRdb's version includes in-frame clones alone and lacks a portion of them. Of about 61,000 clones listed, around nine tenths were seen once; the top ten hold under 4.5%. About this clone itself: At one boundary the junction diverges from the germline segment, which might be a read error.

The TCR comes from a human donor in a cohort sampled during active COVID-19. Sequencing was carried out using peripheral blood. The V call is TRBV6-5, the J call TRBJ2-5; D may be TRBD1 (6 bases). This CDR3 reads CANSYSWGRKQETQYF. DNA for the CDR3: TGTGCCAACAGTTACTCTTGGGGGCGGAAACAAGAGACCCAGTACTTC.